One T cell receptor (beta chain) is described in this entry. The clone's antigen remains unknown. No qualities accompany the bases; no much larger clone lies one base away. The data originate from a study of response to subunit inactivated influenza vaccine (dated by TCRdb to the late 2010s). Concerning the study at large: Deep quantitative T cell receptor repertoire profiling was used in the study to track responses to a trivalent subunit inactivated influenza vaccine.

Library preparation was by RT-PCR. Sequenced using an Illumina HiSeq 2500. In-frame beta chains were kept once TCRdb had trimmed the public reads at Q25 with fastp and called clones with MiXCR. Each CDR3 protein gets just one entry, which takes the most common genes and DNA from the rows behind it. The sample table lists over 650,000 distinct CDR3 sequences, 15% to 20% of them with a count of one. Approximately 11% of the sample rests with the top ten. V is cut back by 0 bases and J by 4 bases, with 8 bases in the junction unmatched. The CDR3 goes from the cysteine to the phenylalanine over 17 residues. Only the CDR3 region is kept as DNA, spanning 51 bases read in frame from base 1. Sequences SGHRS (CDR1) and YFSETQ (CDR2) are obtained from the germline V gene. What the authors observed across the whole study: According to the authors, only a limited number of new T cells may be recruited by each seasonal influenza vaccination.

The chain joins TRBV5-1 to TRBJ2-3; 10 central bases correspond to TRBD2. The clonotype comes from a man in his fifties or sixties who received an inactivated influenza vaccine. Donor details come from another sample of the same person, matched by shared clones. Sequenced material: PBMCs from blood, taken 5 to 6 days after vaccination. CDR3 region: CASSLARSGGDPDTQYF. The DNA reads TGCGCCAGCAGCTTGGCCCGGAGCGGGGGGGACCCAGATACGCAGTATTTT.